This paragraph covers one TCR beta chain sequence. Its antigen remains unidentified. Germline CDR1 is MDHEN and CDR2 is SYDVKM. The V and J ends lost 6 bases and 9 bases respectively, with 15 bases between them. This CDR3 contains 12 residues. Using immunoSEQ multiplex PCR, the repertoire was profiled, and TCRdb retains in-frame clones only, with some absent. The data show 9,500 to 15,000 clones, with under 80% seen just once and about 25% held by the top ten. Frozen PBMC stocks contributed around 1.8 micrograms of genomic DNA to the TCR beta libraries. The sample comes from a study of cytotoxic CD8 clonotypes in ibrutinib-treated CLL. Study in general: Outcomes included some 24 partial and 2 complete responses; after median around 5.5 years, roughly 14 stayed remitted and 12 progressed. Study-level points and caveats: At progression, clonality fell back toward baseline after rising at ibrutinib response.

The chain employs TRBV28 and TRBJ2-7; D may be TRBD2 (6 bases). The source of this sequence is a human donor with chronic lymphocytic leukemia. The input for sequencing was PBMCs, taken before ibrutinib treatment. The CDR3 coding sequence is TGTGCCAGCAGGGAGGGACTGAACATGCAGTACTTC. Protein sequence: CASREGLNMQYF.